A single sample gave rise to the 24 T cell receptor beta chains below, sequenced in a study of T-cell memory formation after mild COVID-19. One entry per CDR3 protein, called by TCRdb with MiXCR from the 5' RACE reads. The sample records about half a million distinct CDR3 sequences, 15% to 20% being singletons. Sequenced material: PBMCs or a T cell subset sorted from them (not recorded which). These receptors were obtained from an adult woman who had mild COVID-19 (a few samples of this study predate the infection). Cell type and time point are not known.

This clonotype was found a few times. The V call is TRBV7-8, the J call TRBJ2-1; D is possibly TRBD2 (6 bases). From germline, CDR1 is SGHVS and CDR2 FQNEAQ. V lost 1 base to trimming and J lost 6 bases, with 13 bases between them. The CDR3 sequence is 15 residues long. The CDR3 region has the DNA TGTGCCAGCAGCTTAGAGAACTACGGGGGCAATGAGCAGTTCTTC. It yields the protein CASSLENYGGNEQFF.

A word on this clonotype: The conserved closing phenylalanine or tryptophan is absent in this CDR3, likely reflecting a read error. The chain links TRBV18 to TRBJ2-7, with unresolved D. CDR3 length equals 12 residues. Looked up from germline, CDR1 is KGHSH and CDR2 is LQKENI. Trimming shortened V by 4 bases and J by 4 bases, and 8 bases separated the two germline ends. CDR3 nucleotides: TGTGCCAGCTCACTCGTGGAGTACGAGCAGTACCTC. Translating it yields CASSLVEYEQYL.

This clonotype was seen a few times. This chain connects TRBV4-2 to TRBJ1-1; D unresolved. In germline, CDR1 is LGHNA, CDR2 YNFKEQ. V dropped 0 bases and J dropped 5 bases, with 10 bases sitting between them. CDR3 length equals 14 residues. CDR3 amino acids: CASSQEQLQTEAFF. The CDR3 DNA reads TGTGCCAGCAGCCAAGAACAGCTACAGACTGAAGCTTTCTTT.

This clonotype occurred a few times. The genes are TRBV4-1 and TRBJ2-3; D is perhaps TRBD1 or TRBD2 (6 bases each). The CDR3 runs to 15 residues. Trimming took off 6 bases at V and 6 bases at J, with 19 bases between the two ends. Germline V lookup: CDR1 MGHRA, CDR2 YSYEKL. CDR3 region: CASRSHGRGGDTQYF. The DNA of the CDR3 is TGCGCCAGCAGGTCTCACGGGAGAGGGGGGGATACGCAGTATTTT.

The J gene is TRBJ2-7, the V gene TRBV27, with D perhaps TRBD2 (5 bases). CDR1 and CDR2 from the germline V gene are MNHEY and SMNVEV (reference sequence). The V and J ends lost 6 bases and 3 bases respectively, with 18 bases between them. CDR3 length equals 15 residues. CDR3 loop: CASSPEGAGDYEQYF. CDR3 nucleotide sequence: TGTGCCAGCAGCCCCGAGGGCGCCGGGGACTACGAGCAGTACTTC.

In this sample, this clonotype turned up a few times. The chain carries TRBV11-2 and TRBJ2-1; 7 nucleotides agree with TRBD1. This CDR3 spans 14 amino acids. With V trimmed by 8 bases and J by 0 bases, 4 bases remained unmatched. Per the germline V gene, CDR1 is SGHAT and CDR2 is FQNNGV. CDR3 protein: CASSGTVSYNEQFF. The CDR3 DNA reads as TGTGCCAGCTCCGGGACAGTCTCCTACAATGAGCAGTTCTTC.

This clonotype occurred many times. The chain recombines TRBV5-5 with TRBJ1-1; 8 nucleotides line up with TRBD1. This CDR3 comprises 15 residues. Germline CDR1 reads SGHKS; CDR2 reads YYEKEE (reference sequence). The J segment lost 1 base and the V segment lost 2 bases, leaving 4 bases of the junction unmatched. CDR3 DNA sequence: TGTGCCAGCAGCTTATCCGGGACAGGGAACACTGAAGCTTTCTTT. Protein product: CASSLSGTGNTEAFF.

CDR3 protein: CASSYGSGKNTGELFF. As DNA, the CDR3 is TGTGCCAGCAGTTACGGGAGTGGGAAGAACACCGGGGAGCTGTTTTTT. V gene TRBV6-5 combines with J gene TRBJ2-2, with D perhaps TRBD2 (5 bases). Trimming shortened V by 2 bases and J by 1 base, and 11 bases separated the two germline ends. The CDR3 sequence is 16 residues long. Germline lookup yields CDR1 MNHEY and CDR2 SVGAGI.

This clonotype came up a few times. V and J are TRBV7-9 and TRBJ1-1; D is undetermined. This CDR3 region has 14 residues. Germline CDR1 reads SEHNR; CDR2 reads FQNEAQ (reference sequence). V lost 3 bases and J lost 0, with 8 bases in between. CDR3 coding DNA: TGTGCCAGCAGCTTCCACTTTATGAACACTGAAGCTTTCTTT. Its translation: CASSFHFMNTEAFF.

The chain recombines TRBV6-5 with TRBJ1-1; no definite D call. Trimming removed 6 bases at V and 1 base at J, with 9 bases between. The CDR3 sequence is 13 residues long. CDR1 and CDR2 from the germline V gene are MNHEY and SVGAGI. Written as DNA, the CDR3 is TGTGCCAGCAGCCATGACAAGAACACTGAAGCTTTCTTT. Protein: CASSHDKNTEAFF.

The chain combines TRBV30 with TRBJ2-3; no reliable D call. The CDR3 length is 11 residues. Between the trimmed V and J ends, which lost 4 bases and 8 bases, there was a span of 10 bases. CDR1 is GTSNPN and CDR2 is SVGIG in the germline V gene (reference sequence). CDR3 sequence reads: CAWKDLSTQYF. CDR3 in DNA: TGTGCCTGGAAGGACCTATCTACGCAGTATTTT.

This clonotype has more than one count but fewer than ten. The rearrangement links TRBV3-1 to TRBJ2-7; 8 nucleotides align to TRBD1. This CDR3 comprises 13 residues. V lost 5 bases, J lost 6 bases, and 6 bases stayed unmatched. Germline CDR1 reads LGHDT; CDR2 reads YNNKEL (reference sequence). This chain's CDR3 is CASSYGQGAEQYF. As DNA, the CDR3 is TGTGCCAGCAGCTACGGACAGGGCGCCGAGCAGTACTTC.

This rearrangement joins TRBV11-2 to TRBJ1-2, with D tentatively TRBD1 (5 bases). Trimming took off 5 bases at V and 3 bases at J, with 19 bases between the two ends. Germline values: CDR1 SGHAT, CDR2 FQNNGV. The CDR3 runs 16 residues. The CDR3 DNA is TGTGCCAGCAGCCACGCTACCCCCGGGGGACACTATGGCTACACCTTC. It is translated as CASSHATPGGHYGYTF.

This clonotype was seen at least ten times. The rearrangement uses TRBV2 and TRBJ1-5, with D possibly TRBD1 on 5 matching bases. V was pared by 3 bases and J by 5 bases, with 11 bases between. The CDR3 covers 14 residues. Per the germline V gene, CDR1 is SNHLY and CDR2 is FYNNEI. The CDR3 region is CASSEAGRHQPQHF. The CDR3 nucleotides are TGTGCCAGCAGTGAGGCAGGGCGACATCAGCCCCAGCATTTT.

The chain employs TRBV11-2 and TRBJ2-5; 8 nucleotides match TRBD1. CDR1 and CDR2 (germline): SGHAT, FQNNGV. V was pared by 3 bases and J by 5 bases, with 5 bases of the junction left unmatched. The CDR3 is made up of 14 amino acids. CDR3 coding DNA: TGTGCCAGCAGCTTGGGCAGGGGGCATGAGACCCAGTACTTC. Its translation: CASSLGRGHETQYF.

This clonotype was seen a few times. The gene calls are TRBV20-1 and TRBJ2-1; TRBD1 matches 10 bases. V dropped 3 bases and J dropped 5; count of bases not matched to a gene: 4. The CDR3 is 14 residues long. The germline V gene encodes CDR1 DFQATT and CDR2 SNEGSKA (reference sequence). Here the CDR3 reads CSASGQGGNNEQFF. Written as DNA, the CDR3 is TGCAGTGCTAGTGGACAGGGGGGCAACAATGAGCAGTTCTTC.

J is TRBJ2-5 and V is TRBV4-3, with TRBD2 identical over 14 bases. Per germline, CDR1 LGHNA and CDR2 YSLEER. The junction had 5 bases not matched to a gene; V was cut back by 4 bases and J by 7 bases. The CDR3 is made up of 15 amino acids. CDR3 nucleotide sequence: TGCGCCAGCAGCCCGGGACTAGCGGGAGACGGGACCCAGTACTTC. As protein: CASSPGLAGDGTQYF.

This chain links TRBV19 with TRBJ2-3, with D perhaps TRBD2 (7 bases). This CDR3 is built from 15 residues. V dropped 3 bases and J dropped 0 bases, with 10 bases sitting between them. CDR1 and CDR2 (germline): LNHDA, SQIVND (reference sequence). As DNA, the CDR3 is TGTGCCAGTAGTATGGCGGGGGCGAGCACAGATACGCAGTATTTT. Encoded protein: CASSMAGASTDTQYF.

The gene calls are TRBV19 and TRBJ1-2, with 10 bases lining up with TRBD1. The V and J ends lost 4 bases and 2 bases, in that order; junction bases with no gene match: 10. The germline gives CDR1 LNHDA, CDR2 SQIVND (reference sequence). The CDR3 loop spans 17 amino acids. DNA for the CDR3: TGTGCCAGTAGTACGACGGACAGGGGGGCCCCAAACTATGGCTACACCTTC. Its translation: CASSTTDRGAPNYGYTF.

This clonotype was counted a few times. V gene TRBV7-8 combines with J gene TRBJ1-2, with a weak D call TRBD1 (5 bases). CDR3 length: 15 amino acids. Germline values: CDR1 SGHVS, CDR2 FQNEAQ. Trimming took off 5 bases at V and 4 bases at J, with 17 bases between the two ends. This CDR3 reads CASSQRTGSFYGYTF. CDR3 DNA sequence: TGTGCCAGCAGCCAACGAACAGGTTCTTTCTATGGCTACACCTTC.

The chain employs TRBV13 and TRBJ2-7, with 10 bases lining up with TRBD1. The CDR3 extends over 13 amino acids. J lost 5 bases, V lost 11 bases, and 9 bases had no gene match. Germline V gene sequence: CDR1 PRHDT, CDR2 FYEKMQ (reference sequence). CDR3 DNA sequence: TGTGCCTCCCAGGACAGGGGGATTAACGAGCAGTACTTC. It codes for CASQDRGINEQYF.

This clonotype was counted at least ten times. The chain uses TRBV4-3 and TRBJ2-5; 9 nucleotides line up with TRBD1. From germline, CDR1 is LGHNA and CDR2 YSLEER. The CDR3 contains 15 residues. V lost 0 bases to trimming and J lost 4 bases; unmatched junction nucleotides: 3. The CDR3 reads CASSQDPQGAETQYF. The CDR3 coding sequence is TGCGCCAGCAGCCAAGATCCACAGGGGGCAGAGACCCAGTACTTC.

This chain links TRBV12-3 or TRBV12-4 with TRBJ2-1, with 8 positions matching TRBD2. The CDR3 has 14 amino acids. Trimming removed 5 bases from V and 6 bases from J; junction bases left unmatched: 6. The CDR3 sequence: CASSPGGAANEQFF. The CDR3 nucleotides are TGTGCCAGCAGTCCCGGGGGGGCAGCCAATGAGCAGTTCTTC.

This clonotype was seen a handful of times. V is TRBV29-1 and J is TRBJ2-5; D remains unclear. Germline V gene data show CDR1 as SQVTM and CDR2 as ANQGSEA. This CDR3 has 10 residues. The V end was cut by 6 bases, the J end by 4 bases, with 6 bases between. Here the CDR3 DNA reads TGCAGCGTGCTTTCAGAGACCCAGTACTTC. This encodes CSVLSETQYF.